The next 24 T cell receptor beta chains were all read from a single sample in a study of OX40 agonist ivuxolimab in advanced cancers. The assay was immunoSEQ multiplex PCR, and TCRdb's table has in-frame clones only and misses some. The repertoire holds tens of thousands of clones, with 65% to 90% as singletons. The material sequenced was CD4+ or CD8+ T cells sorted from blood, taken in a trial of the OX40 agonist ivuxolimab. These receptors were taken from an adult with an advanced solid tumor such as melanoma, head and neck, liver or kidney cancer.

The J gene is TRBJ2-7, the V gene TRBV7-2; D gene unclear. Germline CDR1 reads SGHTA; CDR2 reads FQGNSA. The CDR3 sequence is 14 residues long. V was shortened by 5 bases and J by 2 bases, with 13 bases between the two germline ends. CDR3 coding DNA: TGTGCCAGCAGCGGGTGGAAAGCACCCTACGAGCAGTACTTC. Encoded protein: CASSGWKAPYEQYF.

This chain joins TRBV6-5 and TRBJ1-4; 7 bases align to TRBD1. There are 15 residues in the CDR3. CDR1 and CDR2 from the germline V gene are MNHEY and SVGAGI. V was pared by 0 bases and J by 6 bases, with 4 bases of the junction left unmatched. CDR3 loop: CASSYSGQSHEKLFF. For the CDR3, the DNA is TGTGCCAGCAGTTACTCGGGACAGTCTCATGAAAAACTGTTTTTT.

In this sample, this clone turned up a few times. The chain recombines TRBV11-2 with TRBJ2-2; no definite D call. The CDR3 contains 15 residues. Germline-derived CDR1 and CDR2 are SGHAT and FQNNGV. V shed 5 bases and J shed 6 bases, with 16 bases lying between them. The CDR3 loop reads CASSPSVITAGELFF. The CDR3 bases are TGTGCCAGCAGCCCCTCGGTTATCACGGCCGGGGAGCTGTTTTTT.

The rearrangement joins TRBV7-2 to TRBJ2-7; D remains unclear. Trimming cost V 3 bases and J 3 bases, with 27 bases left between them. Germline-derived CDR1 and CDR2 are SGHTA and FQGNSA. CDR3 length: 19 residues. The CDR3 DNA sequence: TGTGCCAGCAGCTTCAGGATGCCCGGTCCCCTAGGCTGGGACTACGAGCAGTACTTC. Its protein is CASSFRMPGPLGWDYEQYF.

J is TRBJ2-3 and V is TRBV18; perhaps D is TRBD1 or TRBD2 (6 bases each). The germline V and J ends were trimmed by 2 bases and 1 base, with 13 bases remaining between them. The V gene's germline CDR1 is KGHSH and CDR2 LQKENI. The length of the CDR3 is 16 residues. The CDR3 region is CASSPGSGAGTDTQYF. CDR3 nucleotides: TGTGCCAGCTCACCAGGGTCGGGGGCCGGCACAGATACGCAGTATTTT.

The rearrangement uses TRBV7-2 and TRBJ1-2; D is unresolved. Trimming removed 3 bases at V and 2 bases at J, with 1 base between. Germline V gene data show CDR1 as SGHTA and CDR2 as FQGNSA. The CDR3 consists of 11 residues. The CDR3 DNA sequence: TGTGCCAGCAGCTTCAACTATGGCTACACCTTC. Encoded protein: CASSFNYGYTF. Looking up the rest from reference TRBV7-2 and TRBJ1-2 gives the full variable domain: GAGVSQSPSNKVTEKGKDVELRCDPISGHTALYWYRQSLGQGLEFLIYFQGNSAPDKSGLPSDRFSAERTGGSVSTLTIQRTQQEDSAVYLCASSFNYGYTFGSGTRLTVV.

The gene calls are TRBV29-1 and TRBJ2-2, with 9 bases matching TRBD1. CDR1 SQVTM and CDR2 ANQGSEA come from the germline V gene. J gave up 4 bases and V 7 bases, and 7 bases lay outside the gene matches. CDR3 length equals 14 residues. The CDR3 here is CSGTGTGTTGELFF. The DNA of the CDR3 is TGCAGCGGGACCGGGACAGGGACCACCGGGGAGCTGTTTTTT.

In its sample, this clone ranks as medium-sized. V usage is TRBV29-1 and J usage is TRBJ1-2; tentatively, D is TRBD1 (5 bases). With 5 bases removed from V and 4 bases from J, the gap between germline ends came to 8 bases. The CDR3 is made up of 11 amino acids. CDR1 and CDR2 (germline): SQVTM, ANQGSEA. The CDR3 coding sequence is TGCAGCGTTACGACAGTCTATGGCTACACCTTC. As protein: CSVTTVYGYTF. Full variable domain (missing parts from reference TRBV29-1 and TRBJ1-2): SAVISQKPSRDICQRGTSLTIQCQVDSQVTMMFWYRQQPGQSLTLIATANQGSEATYESGFVIDKFPISRPNLTFSTLTVSNMSPEDSSIYLCSVTTVYGYTFGSGTRLTVV.

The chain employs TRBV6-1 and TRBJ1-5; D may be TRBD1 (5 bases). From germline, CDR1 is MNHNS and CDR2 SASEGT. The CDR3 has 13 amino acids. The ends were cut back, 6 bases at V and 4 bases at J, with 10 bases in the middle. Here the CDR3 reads CASRQGGNQPQHF. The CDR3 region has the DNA TGTGCCAGCAGGCAGGGAGGGAATCAGCCCCAGCATTTT.

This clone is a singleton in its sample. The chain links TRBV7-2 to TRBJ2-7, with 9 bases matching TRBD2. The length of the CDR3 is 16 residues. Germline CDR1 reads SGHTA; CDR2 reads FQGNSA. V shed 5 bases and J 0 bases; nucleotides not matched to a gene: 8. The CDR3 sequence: CASSQDSSGVSYEQYF. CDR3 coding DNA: TGTGCCAGCAGCCAAGACTCTAGCGGGGTCTCCTACGAGCAGTACTTC.

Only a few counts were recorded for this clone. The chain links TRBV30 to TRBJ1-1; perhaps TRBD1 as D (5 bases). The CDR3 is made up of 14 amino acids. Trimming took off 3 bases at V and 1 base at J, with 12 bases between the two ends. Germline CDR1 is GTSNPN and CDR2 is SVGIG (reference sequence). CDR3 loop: CAWRLHGTNTEAFF. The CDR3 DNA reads TGTGCCTGGAGGTTACACGGGACGAACACTGAAGCTTTCTTT.

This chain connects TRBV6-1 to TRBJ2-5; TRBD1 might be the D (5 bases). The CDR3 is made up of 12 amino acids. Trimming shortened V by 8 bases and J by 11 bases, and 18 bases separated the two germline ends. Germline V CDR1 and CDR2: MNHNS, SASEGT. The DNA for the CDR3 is TGTGCCAGCGCTCCCCATTCGGCAGGGCAGTACTTC. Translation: CASAPHSAGQYF.

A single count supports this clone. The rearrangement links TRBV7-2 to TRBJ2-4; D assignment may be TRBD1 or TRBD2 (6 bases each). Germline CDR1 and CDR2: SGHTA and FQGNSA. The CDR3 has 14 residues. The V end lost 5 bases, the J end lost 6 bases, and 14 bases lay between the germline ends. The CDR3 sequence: CASSQSGARNIQYF. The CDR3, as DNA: TGTGCCAGCAGCCAGTCGGGGGCGAGAAACATTCAGTACTTC.

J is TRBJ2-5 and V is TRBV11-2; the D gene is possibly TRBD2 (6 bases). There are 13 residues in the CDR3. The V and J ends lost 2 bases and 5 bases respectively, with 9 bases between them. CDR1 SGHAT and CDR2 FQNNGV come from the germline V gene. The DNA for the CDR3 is TGTGCCAGCAGCTTAAATGCGGGGGAGACCCAGTACTTC. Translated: CASSLNAGETQYF.

CDR3 DNA sequence: TGTGCCAGTACCAGGGGCCGGGACAGGCTCAATGAGCAGTTCTTC. Amino acids: CASTRGRDRLNEQFF. The genes are TRBV19 and TRBJ2-1; 8 nucleotides align to TRBD1. J lost 6 bases, V lost 7 bases, and 11 bases had no gene match. Looked up from germline, CDR1 is LNHDA and CDR2 is SQIVND (reference sequence). There are 15 residues in the CDR3. The full variable domain, rest sourced from reference TRBV19 and TRBJ2-1, is DGGITQSPKYLFRKEGQNVTLSCEQNLNHDAMYWYRQDPGQGLRLIYYSQIVNDFQKGDIAEGYSVSREKKESFPLTVTSAQKNPTAFYLCASTRGRDRLNEQFFGPGTRLTVL.

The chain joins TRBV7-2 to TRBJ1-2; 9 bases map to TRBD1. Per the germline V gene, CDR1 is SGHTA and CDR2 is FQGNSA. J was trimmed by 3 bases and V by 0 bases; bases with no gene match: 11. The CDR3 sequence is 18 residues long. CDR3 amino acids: CASSLAGRTGVADYGYTF. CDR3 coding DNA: TGTGCCAGCAGCTTAGCGGGCCGGACAGGGGTGGCAGACTATGGCTACACCTTC.

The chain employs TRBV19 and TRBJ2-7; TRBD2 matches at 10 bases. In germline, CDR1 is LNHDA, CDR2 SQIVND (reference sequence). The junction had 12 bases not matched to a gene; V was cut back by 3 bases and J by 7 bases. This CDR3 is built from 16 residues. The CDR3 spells CASSIRLAGAPPEQYF. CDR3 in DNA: TGTGCCAGTAGTATCCGGCTAGCGGGGGCCCCTCCAGAGCAGTACTTC.

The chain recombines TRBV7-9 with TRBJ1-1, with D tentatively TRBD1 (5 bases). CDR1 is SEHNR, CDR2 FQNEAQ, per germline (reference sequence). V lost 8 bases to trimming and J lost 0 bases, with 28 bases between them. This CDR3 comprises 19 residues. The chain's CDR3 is CASQGNRPQANNMNTEAFF. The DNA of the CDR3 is TGTGCCAGCCAGGGAAACAGGCCGCAGGCCAATAACATGAACACTGAAGCTTTCTTT.

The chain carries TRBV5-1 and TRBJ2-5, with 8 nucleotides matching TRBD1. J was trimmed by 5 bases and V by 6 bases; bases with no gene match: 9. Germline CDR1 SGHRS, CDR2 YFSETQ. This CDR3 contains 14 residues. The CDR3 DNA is TGCGCCAGCACTCGGGACAGGTCGGACGAGACCCAGTACTTC. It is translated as CASTRDRSDETQYF.

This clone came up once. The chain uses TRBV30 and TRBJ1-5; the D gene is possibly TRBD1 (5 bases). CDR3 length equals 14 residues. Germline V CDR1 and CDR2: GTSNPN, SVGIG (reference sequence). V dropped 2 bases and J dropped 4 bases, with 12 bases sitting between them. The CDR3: CAWSLLDKNQPQHF. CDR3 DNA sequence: TGTGCCTGGAGTCTCTTGGACAAAAATCAGCCCCAGCATTTT.

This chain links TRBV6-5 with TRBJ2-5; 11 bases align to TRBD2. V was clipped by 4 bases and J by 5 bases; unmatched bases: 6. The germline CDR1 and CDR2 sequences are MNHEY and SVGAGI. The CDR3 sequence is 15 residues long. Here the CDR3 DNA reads TGTGCCAGCAGTTGGGTGACTAGCGGGGTTGAGACCCAGTACTTC. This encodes CASSWVTSGVETQYF.

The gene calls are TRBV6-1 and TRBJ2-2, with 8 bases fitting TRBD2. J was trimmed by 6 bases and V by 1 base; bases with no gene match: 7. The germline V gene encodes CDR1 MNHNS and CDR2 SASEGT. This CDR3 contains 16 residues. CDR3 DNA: TGTGCCAGCAGTGAAGTGGCGGGGGGAGGTTCCGGGGAGCTGTTTTTT. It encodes CASSEVAGGGSGELFF.

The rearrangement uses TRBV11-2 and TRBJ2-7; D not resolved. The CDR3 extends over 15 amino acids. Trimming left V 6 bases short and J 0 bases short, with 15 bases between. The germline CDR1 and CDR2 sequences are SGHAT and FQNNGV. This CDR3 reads CASSPRTGSSYEQYF. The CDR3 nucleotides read TGTGCCAGCAGTCCCCGGACGGGCAGCTCCTACGAGCAGTACTTC.

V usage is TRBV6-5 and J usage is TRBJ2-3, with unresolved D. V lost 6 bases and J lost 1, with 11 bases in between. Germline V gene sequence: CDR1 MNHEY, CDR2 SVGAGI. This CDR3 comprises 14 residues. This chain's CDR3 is CASRNLPGTDTQYF. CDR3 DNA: TGTGCCAGCAGAAACCTTCCGGGCACAGATACGCAGTATTTT.